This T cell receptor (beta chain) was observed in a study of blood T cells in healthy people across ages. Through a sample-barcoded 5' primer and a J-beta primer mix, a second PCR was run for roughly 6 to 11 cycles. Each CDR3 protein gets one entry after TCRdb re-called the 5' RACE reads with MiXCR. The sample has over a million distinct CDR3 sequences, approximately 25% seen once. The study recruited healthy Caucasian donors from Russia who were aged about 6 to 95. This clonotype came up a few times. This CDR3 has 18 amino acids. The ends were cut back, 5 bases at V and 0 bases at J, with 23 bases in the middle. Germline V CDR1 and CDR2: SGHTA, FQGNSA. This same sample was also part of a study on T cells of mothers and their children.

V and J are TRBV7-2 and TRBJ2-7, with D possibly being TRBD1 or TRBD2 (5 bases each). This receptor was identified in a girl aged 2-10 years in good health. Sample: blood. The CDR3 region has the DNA TGTGCCAGCAGCCTCCTACTATTTGGGACGGTGAGCTCCTACGAGCAGTACTTC. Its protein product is CASSLLLFGTVSSYEQYF.